The 23 T cell receptor beta chains presented below share a single source sample, sequenced in a study of identical twins. TCRdb called the 5' RACE reads again in MiXCR, with one record for every CDR3 protein. The table has approximately 260,000 distinct CDR3 sequences, about 8.3% seen once. These data were also filed under a second study, of yellow fever vaccine responses in identical twins.

Sequencing input: CD8+ T cells sorted from blood. All receptors come from a woman aged 18-29 years in good health.

The chain carries TRBV2 and TRBJ2-7; D may match TRBD1 or TRBD2 (5 bases each). The ends were cut back, 3 bases at V and 5 bases at J, with 11 bases in the middle. Germline V CDR1 and CDR2: SNHLY, FYNNEI. The CDR3 loop spans 13 amino acids. CDR3 residues: CASSEIRDDEQYF. In nucleotides, the CDR3 is TGTGCCAGCAGTGAGATCCGGGACGACGAGCAGTACTTC.

In its sample, this clonotype was seen a few times. V usage is TRBV7-9 and J usage is TRBJ1-2; TRBD1 matches 8 bases. The germline V gene has CDR1 SEHNR and CDR2 FQNEAQ (reference sequence). The length of the CDR3 is 13 residues. V lost 6 bases to trimming and J lost 8 bases; unmatched junction nucleotides: 8. The CDR3 sequence: CASSYGTGDGYTF. The CDR3 coding sequence is TGTGCCAGCAGTTACGGGACAGGCGACGGCTACACCTTC. Based on the CDR3 plus reference TRBV7-9 and TRBJ1-2, the full variable domain is DTGVSQNPRHKITKRGQNVTFRCDPISEHNRLYWYRQTLGQGPEFLTYFQNEAQLEKSRLLSDRFSAERPKGSFSTLEIQRTEQGDSAMYLCASSYGTGDGYTFGSGTRLTVV.

This clonotype was counted ten times or more. The CDR3 protein is CASSPAYQETQYF. The CDR3 region has the DNA TGTGCCAGCAGTCCCGCGTACCAAGAGACCCAGTACTTC. The V and J genes are TRBV27 and TRBJ2-5; D is unclear. The CDR3 has 13 amino acids. V gave up 5 bases and J gave up 0 bases, with 7 bases separating them. Germline CDR1 and CDR2: MNHEY and SMNVEV (reference sequence).

This clonotype has at least ten counts. The chain carries TRBV7-9 and TRBJ2-1; the match to TRBD2 covers 9 bases. The V gene end was trimmed by 9 bases and the J gene end by 0 bases; junction bases not matched to a gene: 0. Germline CDR1 SEHNR, CDR2 FQNEAQ (reference sequence). The CDR3 runs 13 residues. The CDR3 protein is CASSGSSYNEQFF. CDR3 in DNA: TGTGCCAGTAGCGGGAGCTCCTACAATGAGCAGTTCTTC.

This clonotype occurred a few times. The V gene is TRBV4-1, the J gene TRBJ2-1, with 7 bases aligning to TRBD2. The ends lost 0 bases at V and 14 bases at J; junction bases unmatched: 16. The CDR3 is made up of 16 amino acids. Germline V lookup: CDR1 MGHRA, CDR2 YSYEKL. The CDR3 DNA reads TGCGCCAGCAGCCAAGATGATGGCTTGGCGGGAGACAGAAAGTTCTTC. Translated, it gives CASSQDDGLAGDRKFF.

This clonotype occurred a few times. J is TRBJ2-3 and V is TRBV4-1, with D possibly being TRBD2 (6 bases). The V gene lost 0 bases and the J gene lost 5 bases, with 12 bases spanning the gap. This CDR3 is built from 15 residues. The V gene's germline CDR1 is MGHRA and CDR2 YSYEKL. In nucleotides, the CDR3 is TGCGCCAGCAGCCAAGAAAACTTAGCGGTAGATACGCAGTATTTT. Translating gives CASSQENLAVDTQYF.

In this sample, this clonotype turned up many times. V gene TRBV15 combines with J gene TRBJ2-5, with 13 bases aligning to TRBD2. V was clipped by 1 base and J by 4 bases; unmatched bases: 3. Germline lookup yields CDR1 LNHNV and CDR2 YYDKDF (reference sequence). This CDR3 has 16 amino acids. This CDR3 is CATSRGLAGGRETQYF. For the CDR3, the DNA is TGTGCCACCAGCAGAGGACTAGCGGGAGGAAGAGAGACCCAGTACTTC.

A few counts support this clonotype. This chain connects TRBV7-6 to TRBJ2-3; TRBD2 is a possible D gene (5 bases). Germline V lookup: CDR1 SGHVS, CDR2 FNYEAQ. V was clipped by 3 bases and J by 9 bases, with 13 bases between them. This CDR3 contains 13 residues. For the CDR3, the DNA is TGTGCCAGCAGCTTTGACTATGGCGACACGCAGTATTTT. This sequence encodes CASSFDYGDTQYF.

This clonotype was found many times. The J gene is TRBJ2-1, the V gene TRBV21-1; TRBD2, the table's D call, was not compared with the DNA. TRBV21-1 is deemed a pseudogene. CDR3 length equals 14 residues. The CDR3 sequence is CASSKSLEGGVVFF. The CDR3 bases are TGTGCCAGCAGCAAATCCTTGGAGGGTGGGGTGGTGTTCTTC.

With regard to this clonotype: One end of the junction fails to match germline, which may point to a read error. V is TRBV27 and J is TRBJ1-4; D call uncertain. The germline CDR1 and CDR2 sequences are MNHEY and SMNVEV (reference sequence). The CDR3 length is 12 residues. CDR3 region: CTSTSRGGKLFF. The DNA for the CDR3 is TGTACCAGCACATCTCGGGGAGGAAAACTGTTTTTT.

The DNA of the CDR3 is TGTGCCAGCAGCCAAGAACGCGGGGTTACTTACGAGCAGTACTTC. As protein: CASSQERGVTYEQYF. The chain recombines TRBV14 with TRBJ2-7; perhaps TRBD2 as D (6 bases). The germline V gene has CDR1 SGHDN and CDR2 FVKESK. V was cut by 0 bases and J by 4 bases, with 13 bases left in between. The CDR3 is 15 residues long.

This clonotype showed up just a few times. The V and J genes are TRBV5-1 and TRBJ1-2, with D maybe TRBD1 (6 bases). Trimming pared 2 bases from V and 0 bases from J, leaving 14 bases between. The germline V gene encodes CDR1 SGHRS and CDR2 YFSETQ. CDR3 length equals 16 residues. The DNA of the CDR3 is TGCGCCAGCAGCTTTCCAGGACAGAGCCCTAACTATGGCTACACCTTC. Translation: CASSFPGQSPNYGYTF.

Ten or more counts support this clonotype. The chain is built from TRBV29-1 and TRBJ2-2, with D unclear. Looked up from germline, CDR1 is SQVTM and CDR2 is ANQGSEA. Trimming pared 7 bases from V and 3 bases from J, leaving 9 bases between. There are 12 residues in the CDR3. CDR3 in DNA: TGCAGCGCGACACTCTACACCGGGGAGCTGTTTTTT. Encoded protein: CSATLYTGELFF.

This clonotype was counted many times. This sequence joins TRBV20-1 and TRBJ2-7, with D maybe TRBD1 (5 bases). Germline-derived CDR1 and CDR2 are DFQATT and SNEGSKA (reference sequence). Trimming cost V 4 bases and J 2 bases, with 12 bases left between them. The CDR3 sequence is 13 residues long. The CDR3 loop reads CSAIQGVAYEQYF. Written as DNA, the CDR3 is TGCAGTGCTATACAAGGGGTGGCCTACGAGCAGTACTTC.

The CDR3 spells CASSQALLPSDEQFF. For the CDR3, the DNA is TGTGCCAGCAGCCAAGCTTTACTTCCTTCTGATGAGCAGTTCTTC. The J gene is TRBJ2-1, the V gene TRBV3-1; D is unclear. The germline CDR1 and CDR2 sequences are LGHDT and YNNKEL (reference sequence). The CDR3 extends over 15 amino acids. Trimming took off 1 base at V and 8 bases at J, with 15 bases between the two ends.

This clonotype was counted many times. The V call is TRBV10-2, the J call TRBJ2-5; D possibly uses TRBD1 or TRBD2 (6 bases each). Germline-derived CDR1 and CDR2 are WSHSY and SAAADI. Trimming pared 2 bases from V and 1 base from J, leaving 11 bases between. The CDR3 consists of 15 residues. As DNA, the CDR3 is TGCGCCAGCAGTGAGGGGGGGCTTGGCCAAGAGACCCAGTACTTC. Its translation: CASSEGGLGQETQYF.

This clonotype has just a few counts. The gene calls are TRBV12-3 or TRBV12-4 and TRBJ2-7, with unresolved D. This CDR3 comprises 12 residues. The V and J ends lost 5 bases and 0 bases respectively, with 5 bases between them. The CDR3, as DNA: TGTGCCAGCAGTAACCGCTCCTACGAGCAGTACTTC. It codes for CASSNRSYEQYF.

This clonotype was picked up many times. V gene TRBV12-3 or TRBV12-4 combines with J gene TRBJ1-1; D remains unclear. The CDR3 contains 15 residues. V gave up 4 bases and J gave up 1 base, with 13 bases separating them. CDR3 bases: TGTGCCAGCAGTTCACTGGACGGATCGAACACTGAAGCTTTCTTT. Encoded protein: CASSSLDGSNTEAFF.

This clonotype was detected ten times or more. The chain employs TRBV4-2 and TRBJ2-3, with 7 positions matching TRBD2. V lost 1 base to trimming and J lost 5 bases; unmatched junction nucleotides: 6. Germline V lookup: CDR1 LGHNA, CDR2 YNFKEQ. There are 15 residues in the CDR3. CDR3 sequence (DNA): TGTGCCAGCAGCCAAGCGGGGGGTGATGTAGATACGCAGTATTTT. The encoded protein is CASSQAGGDVDTQYF.

There are a few counts of this clonotype. The chain combines TRBV10-3 with TRBJ1-2; no clear D gene. V was trimmed by 6 bases and J by 2 bases, leaving 7 bases between them. The CDR3 spans 12 residues. CDR1 and CDR2 (germline): ENHRY, SYGVKD. CDR3 loop: CAIREDNYGYTF. DNA for the CDR3: TGTGCCATCAGGGAAGACAACTATGGCTACACCTTC.

This clonotype turned up a few times. The chain couples TRBV2 to TRBJ2-5; D gene unclear. V was trimmed by 4 bases and J by 1 base, leaving 7 bases between them. Per germline, CDR1 SNHLY and CDR2 FYNNEI. This CDR3 comprises 13 residues. CDR3 amino acids: CASSVSGQETQYF. DNA for the CDR3: TGTGCCAGCAGTGTTTCGGGCCAAGAGACCCAGTACTTC.

The rearrangement links TRBV27 to TRBJ1-5, with 9 bases fitting TRBD1. Germline V gene data show CDR1 as MNHEY and CDR2 as SMNVEV (reference sequence). CDR3 length: 14 amino acids. The trim removed 4 bases at V and 4 bases at J, leaving 2 bases unmatched. CDR3 nucleotides: TGTGCCAGCAGTTGGGGACAGGGTAATCAGCCCCAGCATTTT. Protein sequence: CASSWGQGNQPQHF.

This clonotype showed up just a few times. The chain is built from TRBV4-3 and TRBJ2-1, with unresolved D. V lost 4 bases and J 0 bases, leaving 10 bases between the germline ends. The germline V gene has CDR1 LGHNA and CDR2 YSLEER. This CDR3 comprises 15 residues. CDR3 DNA sequence: TGCGCCAGCAGCCGTGTGCGAAGCTCCTACAATGAGCAGTTCTTC. This translates into CASSRVRSSYNEQFF.